The rows below give T cell receptor beta chains drawn from one sample of a study of cytomegalovirus exposure and HLA in healthy donors. The data were produced by immunoSEQ multiplex PCR, yet TCRdb's version contains in-frame clones alone and is incomplete. The sample comprises roughly 54,000 clones, approximately 63% of which are singletons, and roughly a fifth rests with the top ten. The sequenced sample consisted of PBMCs. These receptors all stem from a woman aged 55-70 years in good health and CMV-seropositive. CDR3s include the opening cysteine and the closing phenylalanine or tryptophan. D genes are given only for firm matches. Clone size is given for some rows only: seen once, a few or many times, or a class if the clone is expanded.

>NA|TRBJ1-1|NA|TRBV11-2
TGTGCCAGCAGCTTAGATCGAGGCTTCGCAGGGGTGGCTGAAGCTTTCTTT
CASSLDRGFAGVAEAFF
>NA|TRBJ2-5|NA|TRBV6-1
TGTGCCGGGGGCAGTCGCCTATTAAACTTC
CAGGSRLLNF
>NA|TRBJ1-5|NA|TRBV7-9
TGTGCCAGCAGCTTAGTCGGGGGGAATCAGCCCCAGCATTTT
CASSLVGGNQPQHF
>NA|TRBJ2-7|NA|TRBV7-9
TGTGCCAGCAGCGGGAGACAGGACAACTACGAGCAGTACTTC
CASSGRQDNYEQYF
>NA|TRBJ1-1|NA|TRBV18
TGTGCCAGCTCACCATTTGATACTGGGGGCCCTGAAGCTTTCTTT
CASSPFDTGGPEAFF
>NA|TRBJ1-5|TRBD1|TRBV6-1
TGTGCCAGCAGTGAAGCACTAACAGGGGAGCACAATCAGCCCCAGCATTTT
CASSEALTGEHNQPQHF
>NA|TRBJ1-1|NA|TRBV5-1
TGCGCCAGCAGCTTGGCTGTGGTAGACACTGAAGCTTTCTTT
CASSLAVVDTEAFF
>NA|TRBJ1-1|TRBD1|TRBV7-9
TGTGCCGGCTACTCCGGGACAGATGAAGCTTTCTTT
CAGYSGTDEAFF
>NA|TRBJ1-4|NA|TRBV5-1
TGCGCCAGCAGCTCTCAGGGGAGGGGAACTAATGAAAAACTGTTTTTT
CASSSQGRGTNEKLFF
>NA|TRBJ2-5|TRBD1|TRBV4-2
TGTGCCAGCAGCCAGGCCCAGGGGGTAGAGACCCAGTACTTC
CASSQAQGVETQYF
>many|TRBJ2-5|TRBD2|TRBV27
TGTGCCAGCAGTGGCTATGGTAGCGGGGCCCAAGAGACCCAGTACTTC
CASSGYGSGAQETQYF
>NA|TRBJ2-7|NA|TRBV27
TGTGCCAGCAGTTTAACCCTCCGAGAGGGCTACGAGCAGTACTTC
CASSLTLREGYEQYF
>NA|TRBJ2-1|NA|TRBV4-3
TGCGCCAGCAGCCAAGAACTCGAGGGTTGGCCCAATGAGCAGTTCTTC
CASSQELEGWPNEQFF
>few|TRBJ2-7|NA|TRBV14
TGTGCCAGCAGCCAACGGCCCGGGACACCGACCTACGAGCAGTACTTC
CASSQRPGTPTYEQYF
>NA|TRBJ2-3|TRBD2|TRBV5-1
TGCGCCAGCAGTTCCCCGGGGGGGAACACAGATACGCAGTATTTT
CASSSPGGNTDTQYF
>NA|TRBJ2-5|TRBD2|TRBV2
TGTGCCAGCAGTGGACTAGCGGGGGGGCCGAGAGAGCAGTACTTC
CASSGLAGGPREQYF
>NA|TRBJ2-5|NA|TRBV4-2
TGTGCCAGCAGCCAAGATGGGGGGTATCAAGAGACCCAGTACTTC
CASSQDGGYQETQYF
>once|TRBJ2-7|TRBD2|TRBV4-3
TGCGCCAGCAGTTATAGCGGGGGCTCCCCCAGCTACGAGCAGTACTTC
CASSYSGGSPSYEQYF
>NA|TRBJ1-5|NA|TRBV6-5
TGTGCCAGCAGTCCCAGAAATCAGCCCCAGCATTTT
CASSPRNQPQHF
>NA|TRBJ2-1|NA|TRBV5-1
TGCGCCAGCAGCTTGAAACTAGGTTCCTACAATGAGCAGTTCTTC
CASSLKLGSYNEQFF
>few|TRBJ2-7|NA|TRBV4-3
TGCGCCAGCAGCCCTGGACCAGGGAACTACGAGCAGTACTTC
CASSPGPGNYEQYF
>NA|TRBJ1-1|TRBD1|TRBV6-1
TGTGCCAGCGGATTAAAACAGGGGGGAAACACTGAAGCTTTCTTT
CASGLKQGGNTEAFF
>NA|TRBJ2-6|TRBD1|TRBV7-3
TGTGCCAGCAGCCGTGACAGGGCCTGGGCTGGGGCCAACGTCCTGACTTTC
CASSRDRAWAGANVLTF
>NA|TRBJ1-4|NA|TRBV7-9
TGTGCCAGCAGTCACCCCAGGGAAAAACTGTTTTTT
CASSHPREKLFF
>NA|TRBJ1-2|NA|TRBV7-9
TGTGCCAGCAGCTTCGAGACCCGCCAGGATGGCTACACCTTC
CASSFETRQDGYTF
>once|TRBJ2-7|NA|TRBV27
TGTGCCAGCAGTCGAGACAGGTCGAGCTCCTACGAGCAGTACTTC
CASSRDRSSSYEQYF